This is a list of T cell receptor beta chains from one sample in a study of cytomegalovirus exposure and HLA in healthy donors. Data came from immunoSEQ multiplex PCR; TCRdb stores just in-frame clones and leaves some out. The table shows 120,000 or so clones, with 70% to 80% occurring only once. The specimen was PBMCs. Receptor source: a man aged 18 to 30 in good health and CMV-seronegative. Each CDR3 is given with its conserved first and last residue. D genes are given only for firm matches. Size values are once, few and many counts, or a class for expanded clones, and some rows have none.

v_gene: TRBV28; d_gene: NA; abundance: NA; j_gene: TRBJ1-1; CDR3nt: TGTGCCAGCATCCCTTCCGGGATGAACACTGAAGCTTTCTTT; CDR3aa: CASIPSGMNTEAFF
v_gene: TRBV27; d_gene: TRBD1; abundance: NA; j_gene: TRBJ2-3; CDR3nt: TGTGCCAGCAGTTTGGGGACAGCCACAGATACGCAGTATTTT; CDR3aa: CASSLGTATDTQYF
v_gene: TRBV4-2; d_gene: TRBD2; abundance: NA; j_gene: TRBJ2-5; CDR3nt: TGTGCCAGCAGCCAAGGGACTAGCGGGAGGTCAGAGACCCAGTACTTC; CDR3aa: CASSQGTSGRSETQYF
v_gene: TRBV11-2; d_gene: NA; abundance: NA; j_gene: TRBJ2-7; CDR3nt: TGTGCCAGCAGCCCTAACCCTAGTGGGGCTTCGATGGCCTACGAGCAGTACTTC; CDR3aa: CASSPNPSGASMAYEQYF
v_gene: TRBV30; d_gene: TRBD1; abundance: NA; j_gene: TRBJ1-6; CDR3nt: TGTGCCTGGAGTGTATTATCCTGGCAGGGGGCAGGGTATAATTCACCCCTCCACTTT; CDR3aa: CAWSVLSWQGAGYNSPLHF
v_gene: TRBV7-6; d_gene: NA; abundance: few; j_gene: TRBJ2-1; CDR3nt: TGTGCCAGCAGCTTAGCAGGGGCCAATGAGCAGTTCTTC; CDR3aa: CASSLAGANEQFF
v_gene: TRBV5-1; d_gene: TRBD1; abundance: once; j_gene: TRBJ2-5; CDR3nt: TGCGCCAGCAGCGTTTCCCAGGGGGCAGAGACCCAGTACTTC; CDR3aa: CASSVSQGAETQYF
v_gene: TRBV2; d_gene: NA; abundance: NA; j_gene: TRBJ2-5; CDR3nt: TGTGCCAGCAGTGAGGAGGGTGATACCTGGGAGACCCAGTACTTC; CDR3aa: CASSEEGDTWETQYF
v_gene: TRBV7-3; d_gene: TRBD2; abundance: NA; j_gene: TRBJ2-1; CDR3nt: TGTGCCAGCAGCTCACGGACTAGCGCAACTTCCTACAATGAGCAGTTCTTC; CDR3aa: CASSSRTSATSYNEQFF
v_gene: TRBV7-2; d_gene: TRBD1; abundance: NA; j_gene: TRBJ1-1; CDR3nt: TGTGCCAGCAGCCAACGGACAGGGGGTGGTACTGAAGCTTTCTTT; CDR3aa: CASSQRTGGGTEAFF
v_gene: TRBV9; d_gene: NA; abundance: once; j_gene: TRBJ1-2; CDR3nt: TGTGCCAGCAGCCCCAGACAGAACTATGGCTACACCTTC; CDR3aa: CASSPRQNYGYTF
v_gene: TRBV25-1; d_gene: TRBD1; abundance: NA; j_gene: TRBJ2-2; CDR3nt: TGTGCCAGCAGTGCGGGACAGGGGTCCTTGTTCGGGGAGCTGTTTTTT; CDR3aa: CASSAGQGSLFGELFF
v_gene: TRBV11-2; d_gene: TRBD1; abundance: NA; j_gene: TRBJ1-1; CDR3nt: TGTGCCAGCAGCTTAGGGACAGGGAACACTGAAGCTTTCTTT; CDR3aa: CASSLGTGNTEAFF
v_gene: TRBV4-1; d_gene: NA; abundance: NA; j_gene: TRBJ1-5; CDR3nt: TGCGCCAGCAGCCAAGAAGAGACCCAAGGGGGGGCCCAGCATTTT; CDR3aa: CASSQEETQGGAQHF
v_gene: TRBV30; d_gene: TRBD2; abundance: NA; j_gene: TRBJ2-1; CDR3nt: TGTGCCTGGAGTGTACCGGGACTAGCGGCCAATGAGCAGTTCTTC; CDR3aa: CAWSVPGLAANEQFF
v_gene: TRBV30; d_gene: NA; abundance: once; j_gene: TRBJ1-1; CDR3nt: TGTGCCTGGACCAGGGATCCTATGAACACTGAAGCTTTCTTT; CDR3aa: CAWTRDPMNTEAFF
v_gene: TRBV11-2; d_gene: TRBD2; abundance: NA; j_gene: TRBJ2-5; CDR3nt: TGTGCCAGCAGTCGACTGGGGGGAGGGCCGCGAGAGACCCAGTACTTC; CDR3aa: CASSRLGGGPRETQYF
v_gene: TRBV30; d_gene: NA; abundance: NA; j_gene: TRBJ2-5; CDR3nt: TGTGCCTGGAGTGGTTCCCGACTGGAGACCCAGTACTTC; CDR3aa: CAWSGSRLETQYF
v_gene: TRBV28; d_gene: TRBD1; abundance: once; j_gene: TRBJ2-5; CDR3nt: TGTGCCAGCAGAAACTACCACAGGGGGCGCGGGGAGACCCAGTACTTC; CDR3aa: CASRNYHRGRGETQYF
v_gene: TRBV14; d_gene: NA; abundance: NA; j_gene: TRBJ1-6; CDR3nt: TGTGCCAGCAGCCCTTACAGGGCTTCACCCCTCCACTTT; CDR3aa: CASSPYRASPLHF
v_gene: TRBV6-5; d_gene: NA; abundance: few; j_gene: TRBJ1-3; CDR3nt: TGTGCCAGCAGTTATGGAGGGAGCTCTGGAAACACCATATATTTT; CDR3aa: CASSYGGSSGNTIYF
v_gene: TRBV5-4; d_gene: NA; abundance: NA; j_gene: TRBJ1-1; CDR3nt: TGTGCCAGCAGCTTAAACCGAGGGGGGGGGAACACTGAAGCTTTCTTT; CDR3aa: CASSLNRGGGNTEAFF
v_gene: TRBV11-1; d_gene: NA; abundance: NA; j_gene: TRBJ2-3; CDR3nt: TGTGCCAGCAACCGGTCCCCGCGGCCCACAGATACGCAGTATTTT; CDR3aa: CASNRSPRPTDTQYF
v_gene: TRBV30; d_gene: TRBD2; abundance: NA; j_gene: TRBJ2-3; CDR3nt: TGTGCCTGGAGTGTGGCACGGACTAGCGGGAGCACAGATACGCAGTATTTT; CDR3aa: CAWSVARTSGSTDTQYF
v_gene: TRBV5-1; d_gene: TRBD1; abundance: NA; j_gene: TRBJ1-1; CDR3nt: TGCGCCAGCAGCGCACGGGACAGGGGGCCGGTTGAAGCTTTCTTT; CDR3aa: CASSARDRGPVEAFF
v_gene: TRBV9; d_gene: NA; abundance: NA; j_gene: TRBJ2-7; CDR3nt: TGTGCCAGCAGCCGCGGACGGGGGGCTGTCAACGAGCAGTACTTC; CDR3aa: CASSRGRGAVNEQYF
v_gene: TRBV7-9; d_gene: TRBD2; abundance: NA; j_gene: TRBJ2-1; CDR3nt: TGTGCCAGCAGCTTCCCCGGGGGGGGAACGGGGTTCTACAATGAGCAGTTCTTC; CDR3aa: CASSFPGGGTGFYNEQFF
v_gene: TRBV19; d_gene: TRBD2; abundance: NA; j_gene: TRBJ2-2; CDR3nt: TGTGCCAGTAGTATGATGGGACTAGCGGGAGGGAGCGGGGAGCTGTTTTTT; CDR3aa: CASSMMGLAGGSGELFF
v_gene: TRBV7-8; d_gene: NA; abundance: NA; j_gene: TRBJ2-7; CDR3nt: TGTGCCAGCAGCTTAGTTGACGGGTCTACCTACGAGCAGTACTTC; CDR3aa: CASSLVDGSTYEQYF
v_gene: TRBV6-5; d_gene: TRBD1; abundance: NA; j_gene: TRBJ1-5; CDR3nt: TGTGCCAGCAGCTCCAGGGGGATTTGGCAGCCCCAGCATTTT; CDR3aa: CASSSRGIWQPQHF
v_gene: TRBV6-5; d_gene: NA; abundance: NA; j_gene: TRBJ1-4; CDR3nt: TGTGCCAGCAGTTACTCTAAGGGAGTCATTGAAAAACTGTTTTTT; CDR3aa: CASSYSKGVIEKLFF
v_gene: TRBV19; d_gene: NA; abundance: NA; j_gene: TRBJ2-3; CDR3nt: TGTGCCAGCCAAATACAGGGAGCCACAGATACGCAGTATTTT; CDR3aa: CASQIQGATDTQYF
v_gene: TRBV6-6; d_gene: TRBD1; abundance: NA; j_gene: TRBJ2-3; CDR3nt: TGTGCCAGCAGCATGGGACAGCCCACAGATACGCAGTATTTT; CDR3aa: CASSMGQPTDTQYF
v_gene: TRBV7-8; d_gene: NA; abundance: NA; j_gene: TRBJ1-2; CDR3nt: TGTGCCAGCAGCCCGACAGTCCATGGCTACACCTTC; CDR3aa: CASSPTVHGYTF
v_gene: TRBV30; d_gene: NA; abundance: NA; j_gene: TRBJ1-2; CDR3nt: TGTGCCTGGAGATACGACGGGAACTATGGCTACACCTTC; CDR3aa: CAWRYDGNYGYTF
v_gene: TRBV4-1; d_gene: NA; abundance: NA; j_gene: TRBJ2-6; CDR3nt: TGCGCCAGCAGCCAAGAACTGGGGGCATCTGGGGCCAACGTCCTGACTTTC; CDR3aa: CASSQELGASGANVLTF
v_gene: TRBV30; d_gene: TRBD2; abundance: NA; j_gene: TRBJ2-1; CDR3nt: TGTGCCTGGGGGACTAGTGATGAGCAGTTCTTC; CDR3aa: CAWGTSDEQFF
v_gene: TRBV19; d_gene: NA; abundance: NA; j_gene: TRBJ1-1; CDR3nt: TGTGCCAGTAGGGGCCAGTTGAACACTGAAGCTTTCTTT; CDR3aa: CASRGQLNTEAFF
v_gene: TRBV28; d_gene: TRBD1; abundance: NA; j_gene: TRBJ1-2; CDR3nt: TGTGCCAGCAGTTTCAGGGGGCGCGATGGCTACACCTTC; CDR3aa: CASSFRGRDGYTF
v_gene: TRBV5-6; d_gene: NA; abundance: NA; j_gene: TRBJ1-4; CDR3nt: TGTGCCAGCAGCGCGGGGGGGTATGAAAAACTGTTTTTT; CDR3aa: CASSAGGYEKLFF
v_gene: TRBV10-1; d_gene: TRBD1; abundance: NA; j_gene: TRBJ1-1; CDR3nt: TGCGCCAGCAGGGCCCTTGACAGGGGCCCTTCGAACACTGAAGCTTTCTTT; CDR3aa: CASRALDRGPSNTEAFF
v_gene: TRBV6-5; d_gene: NA; abundance: NA; j_gene: TRBJ1-2; CDR3nt: TGTGCCAGCAGTTACAGGGGTCAAGGCTACACCTTC; CDR3aa: CASSYRGQGYTF
v_gene: TRBV4-1; d_gene: TRBD2; abundance: NA; j_gene: TRBJ2-5; CDR3nt: TGCGCCAGCAGCCCCCGGGGTAGCGGGAATATTGAGACCCAGTACTTC; CDR3aa: CASSPRGSGNIETQYF
v_gene: TRBV11-2; d_gene: NA; abundance: few; j_gene: TRBJ2-7; CDR3nt: TGTGCCAGCACCCCCCGGCTAGCGAGCTCCTACGAGCAGTACTTC; CDR3aa: CASTPRLASSYEQYF
v_gene: TRBV6-4; d_gene: NA; abundance: NA; j_gene: TRBJ1-3; CDR3nt: TGTGCCAGCAGACTTAGATACAGGGTTGGAAACACCATATATTTT; CDR3aa: CASRLRYRVGNTIYF
v_gene: TRBV13; d_gene: TRBD1; abundance: NA; j_gene: TRBJ1-1; CDR3nt: TGTGCCAGCAGCTTAGGCGTCGGTCCAGGGACAGGATCTGAAGCTTTCTTT; CDR3aa: CASSLGVGPGTGSEAFF
v_gene: TRBV27; d_gene: NA; abundance: few; j_gene: TRBJ1-6; CDR3nt: TGTGCCAGCAGTCCGGCCCTGGGGGGTAATTCACCCCTCCACTTT; CDR3aa: CASSPALGGNSPLHF
v_gene: TRBV6-5; d_gene: NA; abundance: NA; j_gene: TRBJ2-7; CDR3nt: TGTGCCAGCAGTTACTCGGCAGGGGCGTACGAGCAGTACTTC; CDR3aa: CASSYSAGAYEQYF
v_gene: TRBV30; d_gene: NA; abundance: NA; j_gene: TRBJ2-1; CDR3nt: TGTGCCTGGATGGACGGGAGTCCCAATGAGCAGTTCTTC; CDR3aa: CAWMDGSPNEQFF
v_gene: TRBV18; d_gene: TRBD1; abundance: NA; j_gene: TRBJ1-4; CDR3nt: TGTGCCAGCTCACCGCAGACAGGGGTTAATGAAAAACTGTTTTTT; CDR3aa: CASSPQTGVNEKLFF
v_gene: TRBV29-1; d_gene: TRBD2; abundance: NA; j_gene: TRBJ2-1; CDR3nt: TGCAGCGGCAGACTAGCGGGCTCCTACAATGAGCAGTTCTTC; CDR3aa: CSGRLAGSYNEQFF
v_gene: TRBV30; d_gene: TRBD1; abundance: NA; j_gene: TRBJ2-7; CDR3nt: TGTGCCTGGAGTGGACAGGGTATCTACGAGCAGTACTTC; CDR3aa: CAWSGQGIYEQYF
v_gene: TRBV30; d_gene: TRBD1; abundance: NA; j_gene: TRBJ2-3; CDR3nt: TGTGCCTGGAGTCCGGGGACAGGGGCTAGGGATACGCAGTATTTT; CDR3aa: CAWSPGTGARDTQYF
v_gene: TRBV5-1; d_gene: TRBD1; abundance: NA; j_gene: TRBJ2-7; CDR3nt: TGCGCCAGCAGCCTTGGGACAGGGGCGTACGAGCAGTACTTC; CDR3aa: CASSLGTGAYEQYF
v_gene: TRBV6-5; d_gene: NA; abundance: few; j_gene: TRBJ1-5; CDR3nt: TGTGCCAGCAGTTACTCGGCAGGGAATCAGCCCCAGCATTTT; CDR3aa: CASSYSAGNQPQHF